This T cell receptor (beta chain) is from a study of PD-1 blockade in mismatch repair-deficient tumors. Findings and limits, study-wide: Tumor-resident clones, often absent from pretreatment blood, expanded after pembrolizumab and then contracted.

As for this clone: The target antigen is unknown.

The table came from immunoSEQ multiplex PCR; TCRdb's copy has only in-frame clones and leaves some out. The sample lists about 21,000 clones; approximately 85% were seen once. Germline V gene lookup returns CDR1 MDHEN and CDR2 SYDVKM. The junction had 4 bases not matched to a gene; V was cut back by 5 bases and J by 0 bases. The CDR3 is 15 amino acids. Every patient had mismatch repair deficiency by PCR or immunohistochemistry. TCRs were sequenced from three patients responding to pembrolizumab. This sequence originates from an adult with mismatch repair-deficient cancer. This rearrangement joins TRBV28 to TRBJ2-7; 10 nucleotides match TRBD2. The sample was peripheral blood, taken 2 weeks after starting pembrolizumab. CDR3 protein: CASSPSSGGSYEQYF. The DNA for the CDR3 is TGTGCCAGCAGTCCTTCTAGCGGGGGCTCCTACGAGCAGTACTTC.